This is a list of T cell receptor beta chains from one sample in a study of OX40 agonist ivuxolimab in advanced cancers. The data were produced by immunoSEQ multiplex PCR, yet TCRdb's version contains in-frame clones alone and is incomplete. Among tens of thousands of clones, about 80% were seen once, and the ten largest hold approximately 1.5%. Here the sequenced sample was CD4+ or CD8+ T cells sorted from blood, taken in a trial of the OX40 agonist ivuxolimab. These receptors were collected from an adult with an advanced solid tumor such as melanoma, head and neck, liver or kidney cancer. CDR3s include the opening cysteine and the closing phenylalanine or tryptophan. The D gene is left open where the match is weak. Part of the rows lack a size; the others show once, few, many or a class for expanded clones.

D	size	V	J	CDR3	DNA
.	.	TRBV11-2	TRBJ2-1	CASSLGGDSYNEQFF	TGTGCCAGCAGCTTAGGGGGGGATAGCTACAATGAGCAGTTCTTC
TRBD2	.	TRBV18	TRBJ2-7	CASSPKSSGLDEQYF	TGTGCCAGCTCACCAAAATCATCGGGACTAGACGAGCAGTACTTC
TRBD2	.	TRBV7-3	TRBJ2-7	CASSLLAGGSYEQYF	TGTGCCAGCAGCTTACTTGCGGGGGGCTCCTACGAGCAGTACTTC
.	few	TRBV7-3	TRBJ2-1	CASSLTGGPYNEQFF	TGTGCCAGCAGCTTAACGGGGGGCCCCTACAATGAGCAGTTCTTC
TRBD2	.	TRBV6-5	TRBJ2-7	CASSYSGVDSYEQYF	TGTGCCAGCAGTTATAGCGGGGTCGACAGCTACGAGCAGTACTTC
.	.	TRBV7-6	TRBJ2-3	CASSLQATDTQYF	TGTGCCAGCAGCTTACAGGCCACAGATACGCAGTATTTT
.	.	TRBV29-1	TRBJ1-1	CSVETLMNTEAFF	TGCAGCGTTGAAACTCTCATGAACACTGAAGCTTTCTTT
TRBD2	.	TRBV2	TRBJ2-3	CASSLTSGGADTQYF	TGTGCCAGCAGCCTGACTAGCGGGGGGGCAGATACGCAGTATTTT
.	.	TRBV30	TRBJ1-2	CAWSRQPIGYTF	TGTGCCTGGAGTCGACAACCTATCGGCTACACCTTC
.	.	TRBV11-2	TRBJ2-6	CASSLFVGTNVLTF	TGTGCCAGCAGCTTATTTGTCGGGACGAACGTCCTGACTTTC